This T cell receptor beta chain was captured by sequencing in a study of T cells in localized non-small cell lung cancer. Trimming removed 0 bases from V and 0 bases from J, with 12 bases in between. CDR1 is LGHNA and CDR2 is YNFKEQ in the germline V gene. The CDR3 runs to 17 residues. Clones were sequenced by immunoSEQ multiplex PCR, and TCRdb holds only the in-frame ones, with some missing. The sample contains 48,000 or so clones, roughly 80% of which appear only once. Study-wide results and caveats: Prolonged overall survival went with higher T cell density in the blood. Adjacent lung had a median approximately 57 of the 100 largest tumor clones. Adjacent uninvolved lung had the highest clonality, suggesting focused antigen responses.

This clone appeared a few times. What it binds is unknown. Sequencing was performed on peripheral blood, taken before any cancer treatment. The origin of this receptor is a man aged 40-75 years with stage I squamous cell lung carcinoma. The chain couples TRBV4-2 to TRBJ1-3; D is undetermined. In DNA form, the CDR3 reads TGTGCCAGCAGCCAAGAGTATAGGCTTAGCTCTGGAAACACCATATATTTT. Its translation: CASSQEYRLSSGNTIYF.